One and the same sample provided the 9 T cell receptor beta chains below, sequenced in a study of T cell repertoires in cytomegalovirus infection (dated by TCRdb to between 2019 and 2020). Sequencing was carried out with an Illumina HiSeq 1500. TCRdb trimmed the raw reads at Q25, called clones with MiXCR and kept productive beta chains. Merged by CDR3 protein, the rows form single entries marked with the most common genes and DNA. The sample table records 150,000 to 200,000 distinct CDR3 sequences; approximately 14% of these occur just once. The ten largest clones capture over 20% of the sample. Specimen: PBMCs. These receptors were taken from a human donor in good health (CMV status not recorded). Some clones in this sample may be carry-over from other donors' samples.

The chain joins TRBV14 to TRBJ1-1; unclear D gene. The CDR3 has 15 residues. Trimming shortened V by 4 bases and J by 6 bases, and 18 bases separated the two germline ends. CDR1 is SGHDN, CDR2 FVKESK, per germline. The CDR3 here is CASSPRTLVKAEAFF. The CDR3 DNA reads as TGTGCCAGCAGCCCCCGGACGTTAGTAAAAGCTGAAGCTTTCTTT.

Many counts were recorded for this clonotype. The V call is TRBV7-2, the J call TRBJ1-5; D possibly corresponds to TRBD1 (6 bases). V lost 1 base to trimming and J lost 4 bases, with 20 bases between them. CDR1 is SGHTA, CDR2 FQGNSA, per germline. This CDR3 has 18 residues. The CDR3 loop is CASSLVPAGGLGNQPQHF. The CDR3 region has the DNA TGTGCCAGCAGCTTAGTACCGGCTGGGGGGCTAGGTAATCAGCCCCAGCATTTT.

In its sample, this clonotype was seen once. A clone one base away is much larger, so this may be a read error. The J gene is TRBJ2-1, the V gene TRBV7-2; a possible D gene is TRBD2 (6 bases). The V gene lost 6 bases and the J gene lost 4 bases, with 16 bases spanning the gap. CDR1 is SGHTA and CDR2 is FQGNSA in the germline V gene. The CDR3 contains 15 residues. The CDR3 region is CASSLQRVSYNEQFF. The CDR3 coding sequence is TGTGCCAGCAGTCTTCAGCGGGTATCGTACAATGAGCAGTTCTTC.

This clonotype was detected only a few times. The gene calls are TRBV6-6 and TRBJ2-3; no reliable D call. V lost 0 bases, J lost 4 bases, and 8 bases lay in between. Per the germline V gene, CDR1 is MNHNY and CDR2 is SVGAGI (reference sequence). The CDR3 length is 14 residues. Here the CDR3 DNA reads TGTGCCAGCAGTTACTCGCTACTCCCAGATACGCAGTATTTT. Its translation is CASSYSLLPDTQYF.

The chain joins TRBV7-9 to TRBJ2-7; D unresolved. Trimming cost V 5 bases and J 2 bases, with 13 bases left between them. Germline assignment: CDR1 SEHNR and CDR2 FQNEAQ (reference sequence). CDR3 length equals 14 residues. CDR3 residues: CASSGEDQAYEQYF. The CDR3 DNA is TGTGCCAGCAGCGGAGAGGACCAGGCCTACGAGCAGTACTTC.

The V gene is TRBV7-3, the J gene TRBJ2-5; D possibly corresponds to TRBD1 (5 bases). This CDR3 contains 14 residues. CDR1 is SGHTA, CDR2 FQGTGA, per germline. The V gene lost 5 bases and the J gene lost 3 bases, with 13 bases spanning the gap. CDR3 loop: CASSQGAGKETQYF. The CDR3 bases are TGTGCCAGCAGCCAAGGGGCTGGGAAAGAGACCCAGTACTTC.

This clonotype was counted at least ten times. The chain has TRBV11-3 and TRBJ2-7, with 7 bases matching TRBD2. Per the germline V gene, CDR1 is SGHNT and CDR2 is YENEEA. This CDR3 has 13 amino acids. Unmatched junction bases numbered 3, after V lost 5 bases and J lost 2 bases. The CDR3, as DNA: TGTGCCAGCAGCAGCGGGACGGCCTACGAGCAGTACTTC. Protein: CASSSGTAYEQYF.

J is TRBJ2-3 and V is TRBV10-3, with D unclear. Germline CDR1 ENHRY, CDR2 SYGVKD. The CDR3 consists of 12 residues. V was pared by 0 bases and J by 8 bases, with 6 bases between. CDR3 coding DNA: TGTGCCATCAGTGAGTCGATTGTTACGCAGTATTTT. The encoded protein is CAISESIVTQYF.

This clonotype has just a few counts. The chain is built from TRBV7-9 and TRBJ1-5; TRBD1 is a possible D gene (6 bases). The germline gives CDR1 SEHNR, CDR2 FQNEAQ (reference sequence). The CDR3 loop spans 17 amino acids. The V and J ends lost 3 bases and 0 bases respectively, with 15 bases between them. The DNA for the CDR3 is TGTGCCAGCAGCTTGGACGGGACACTTTATAGCAATCAGCCCCAGCATTTT. Translating it yields CASSLDGTLYSNQPQHF.